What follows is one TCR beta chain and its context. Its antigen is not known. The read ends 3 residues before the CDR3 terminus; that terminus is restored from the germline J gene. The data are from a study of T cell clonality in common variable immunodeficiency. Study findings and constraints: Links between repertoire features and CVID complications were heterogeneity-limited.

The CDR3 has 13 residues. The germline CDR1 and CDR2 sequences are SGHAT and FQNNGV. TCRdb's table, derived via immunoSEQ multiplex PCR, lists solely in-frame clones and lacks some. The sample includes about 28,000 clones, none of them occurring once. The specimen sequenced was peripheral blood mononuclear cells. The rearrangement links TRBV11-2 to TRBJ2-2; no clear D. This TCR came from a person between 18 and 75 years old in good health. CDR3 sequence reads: CASSSLSNEKLFF. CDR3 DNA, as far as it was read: TGTGCCAGCAGCTCTCTGTCTAATGAAAAG.